This TCR beta chain was retrieved from a study of a mutant IDH1 vaccine in newly diagnosed glioma. Across the study: Patients received vaccination from 4-6 weeks after radiotherapy alone, or with temozolomide cycles. The treated population exhibited a male proportion of about 60%, a female proportion of 37.5%, and a mean age of about 40 years. V12 came at week 35, V13 at week 47.

Study-wide findings and caveats: In 85% to 95% of patients, immune responses induced by the vaccine occurred.

Data came from immunoSEQ multiplex PCR; TCRdb stores just in-frame clones and leaves some out. Among 84,000 or so clones, 70% to 90% were seen once, and the ten largest hold around 5.3%. The V gene's germline CDR1 is SGHTA and CDR2 FQGNSA. The V gene lost 2 bases and the J gene lost 4 bases, with 13 bases spanning the gap. CDR3 size: 15 residues. Turning to this clone: The antigen remains undetermined.

This sample's time point: week 47, end of study. Each dose of the vaccine consisted of 300 ug of mutant IDH1 20-mer peptide, with topical imiquimod. The clonotype comes from a man in his forties with glioma. The J gene is TRBJ2-3, the V gene TRBV7-2, with D possibly being TRBD1 (6 bases). This material consisted of PBMCs, taken from a glioma patient whose treatment included an IDH1 peptide vaccine. CDR3 bases: TGTGCCAGCAGCTTAAGCGGCAGGGGCCCAGATACGCAGTATTTT. This translates into CASSLSGRGPDTQYF.